Listed here are 12 T cell receptor beta chains from one sample, sequenced in a study of siplizumab effects on memory and regulatory T cells. Only in-frame clones appear in the TCRdb table, and some are missing; sequencing was by immunoSEQ multiplex PCR. This table holds about 91,000 clones, approximately 93% found once. The sequencing input was CD8+ T cells sorted from blood. The receptor source for this set is a human donor in good health.

The rearrangement uses TRBV27 and TRBJ2-1, with 9 bases aligning to TRBD2. This CDR3 has 14 amino acids. Germline values: CDR1 MNHEY, CDR2 SMNVEV (reference sequence). V lost 3 bases and J lost 6; bases outside the gene matches: 3. This chain's CDR3 is CASSFAGGVNEQFF. The CDR3 region has the DNA TGTGCCAGCAGTTTCGCGGGAGGGGTCAATGAGCAGTTCTTC.

The count of this clone is one. The genes are TRBV7-6 and TRBJ2-1, with 9 bases lining up with TRBD2. Per germline, CDR1 SGHVS and CDR2 FNYEAQ. The trim removed 1 base at V and 0 bases at J, leaving 1 base unmatched. This CDR3 contains 16 residues. In nucleotides, the CDR3 is TGTGCCAGCAGCTTAGGGCGGGGGGGCTCCTACAATGAGCAGTTCTTC. The encoded protein is CASSLGRGGSYNEQFF.

The CDR3 DNA reads as TGCGCCAGCAGCTTGTTGGCCTCCCAAGGGCAAGAGACCCAGTACTTC. Protein: CASSLLASQGQETQYF. The chain joins TRBV5-1 to TRBJ2-5; D not resolved. V shed 1 base and J shed 2 bases, with 15 bases lying between them. From germline, CDR1 is SGHRS and CDR2 YFSETQ. CDR3 length equals 16 residues. The full variable domain, its missing parts supplied by reference TRBV5-1 and TRBJ2-5, is KAGVTQTPRYLIKTRGQQVTLSCSPISGHRSVSWYQQTPGQGLQFLFEYFSETQRNKGNFPGRFSGRQFSNSRSEMNVSTLELGDSALYLCASSLLASQGQETQYFGPGTRLLVL.

The rearrangement uses TRBV18 and TRBJ2-1; D may be TRBD1 (6 bases). Germline V gene data show CDR1 as KGHSH and CDR2 as LQKENI. The CDR3 sequence is 13 residues long. V was cut by 2 bases and J by 6 bases, with 8 bases left in between. Written as DNA, the CDR3 is TGTGCCAGCTCACCATCAGGGGCCAATGAGCAGTTCTTC. Protein product: CASSPSGANEQFF.

This sequence joins TRBV19 and TRBJ2-3; tentative D call: TRBD1 (6 bases). V lost 0 bases and J 3 bases, leaving 10 bases between the germline ends. Germline values: CDR1 LNHDA, CDR2 SQIVND (reference sequence). This CDR3 is built from 15 residues. CDR3 sequence reads: CASSIDWTETDTQYF. The CDR3 bases are TGTGCCAGTAGTATAGATTGGACAGAGACAGATACGCAGTATTTT.

The gene calls are TRBV15 and TRBJ1-5; D gene unclear. V lost 0 bases, J lost 4 bases, and 13 bases lay in between. Germline V gives CDR1 LNHNV, CDR2 YYDKDF (reference sequence). This CDR3 contains 16 residues. CDR3 region: CATSREVGSINQPQHF. For the CDR3, the DNA is TGTGCCACCAGCAGAGAGGTTGGCAGCATAAATCAGCCCCAGCATTTT.

The CDR3 protein is CASSPSRSTDTQYF. CDR3 in DNA: TGTGCCAGCAGTCCCTCCCGATCAACAGATACGCAGTATTTT. This rearrangement joins TRBV27 to TRBJ2-3; D is unclear. Trimming removed 5 bases from V and 3 bases from J, with 12 bases in between. The CDR3 length is 14 residues. The germline V gene encodes CDR1 MNHEY and CDR2 SMNVEV (reference sequence).

The V and J genes are TRBV9 and TRBJ1-2, with 8 bases that match TRBD1. After removal of 5 bases from V and 3 bases from J, the junction contained 3 bases not matched to a gene. Per germline, CDR1 SGDLS and CDR2 YYNGEE. The CDR3 length is 13 residues. This CDR3 is CASRATGDYGYTF. Written as DNA, the CDR3 is TGTGCCAGCAGGGCGACAGGGGACTATGGCTACACCTTC.

This rearrangement joins TRBV7-9 to TRBJ2-5; TRBD2 matches 7 bases. Germline V lookup: CDR1 SEHNR, CDR2 FQNEAQ (reference sequence). The trim removed 1 base at V and 5 bases at J, leaving 10 bases unmatched. The CDR3 sequence is 16 residues long. CDR3 sequence: CASSLVGAGGLETQYF. CDR3 DNA sequence: TGTGCCAGCAGCTTAGTAGGTGCCGGGGGGTTGGAGACCCAGTACTTC.

This chain connects TRBV7-3 to TRBJ2-3; D might be TRBD2 (7 bases). The germline V gene has CDR1 SGHTA and CDR2 FQGTGA. The CDR3 loop spans 16 amino acids. Deletions cut 3 bases from V and 2 bases from J, with 15 bases between. The CDR3 DNA reads as TGTGCCAGCAGCTTCATGGCGGGGGCCCCCACAGATACGCAGTATTTT. Protein: CASSFMAGAPTDTQYF.

This chain links TRBV6-1 with TRBJ2-7; no definite D call. V lost 5 bases to trimming and J lost 0 bases, with 14 bases between them. CDR3 size: 15 residues. Germline V gene lookup returns CDR1 MNHNS and CDR2 SASEGT. CDR3 sequence: CASSRPTRSSYEQYF. Written as DNA, the CDR3 is TGTGCCAGCAGTAGGCCAACAAGGAGCTCCTACGAGCAGTACTTC.

V is TRBV15 and J is TRBJ2-3; 11 bases match TRBD2. The germline V gene has CDR1 LNHNV and CDR2 YYDKDF (reference sequence). CDR3 length: 18 amino acids. Germline trimming cut 5 bases from V and 2 bases from J; bases unmatched to any gene: 12. CDR3 sequence: CATSSPPSGRLYTDTQYF. CDR3 coding DNA: TGTGCCACCAGCTCTCCGCCTAGCGGGAGGCTTTACACAGATACGCAGTATTTT.